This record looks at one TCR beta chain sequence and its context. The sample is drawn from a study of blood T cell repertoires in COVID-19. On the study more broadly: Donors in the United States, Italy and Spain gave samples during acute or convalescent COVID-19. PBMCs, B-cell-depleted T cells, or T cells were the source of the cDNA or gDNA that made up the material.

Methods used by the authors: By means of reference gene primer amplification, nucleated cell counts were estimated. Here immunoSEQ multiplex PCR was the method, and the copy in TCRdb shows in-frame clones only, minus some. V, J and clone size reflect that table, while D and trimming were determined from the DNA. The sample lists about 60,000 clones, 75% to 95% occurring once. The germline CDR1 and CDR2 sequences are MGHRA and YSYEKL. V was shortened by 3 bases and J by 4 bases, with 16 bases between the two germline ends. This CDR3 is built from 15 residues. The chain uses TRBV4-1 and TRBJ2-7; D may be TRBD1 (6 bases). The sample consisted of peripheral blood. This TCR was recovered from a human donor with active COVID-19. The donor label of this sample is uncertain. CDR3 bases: TGCGCCAGCAGCCACGGCCCAGGGGCAGAATACGAGCAGTACTTC. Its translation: CASSHGPGAEYEQYF.